Each of the 30 T cell receptor beta chains below was sequenced from the same sample in a study of early T cells in non-severe SARS-CoV-2 infection. TCRdb re-called the 5' RACE reads through MiXCR, storing one row per CDR3 protein. The sample has 25,000 to 30,000 distinct CDR3 sequences; about 4.7% are singletons. The sample taken for sequencing was whole blood. These receptors were collected from an adult who was a healthcare worker with PCR-confirmed SARS-CoV-2 infection or an uninfected control (not recorded which).

This clonotype was observed a handful of times. V usage is TRBV24-1 and J usage is TRBJ2-1; perhaps TRBD2 as D (5 bases). The germline V gene has CDR1 KGHDR and CDR2 SFDVKD. The CDR3 totals 16 residues. Trimming left V 3 bases short and J 3 bases short, with 14 bases between. CDR3: CATSDPAAGGYNEQFF. Here the CDR3 DNA reads TGTGCCACCAGTGATCCGGCTGCAGGAGGCTACAATGAGCAGTTCTTC.

In this sample, this clonotype turned up many times. CDR3 sequence reads: CASSAGFGSTEAFF. In nucleotides, the CDR3 is TGTGCCAGCAGCGCAGGGTTCGGTAGCACTGAAGCTTTCTTT. The chain uses TRBV7-6 and TRBJ1-1; tentatively, D is TRBD1 (5 bases). V was trimmed by 5 bases and J by 4 bases, leaving 14 bases between them. Germline V gene sequence: CDR1 SGHVS, CDR2 FNYEAQ. CDR3 length: 14 residues. Drawing the rest from reference TRBV7-6 and TRBJ1-1, the complete variable domain is GAGVSQSPRYKVTKRGQDVALRCDPISGHVSLYWYRQALGQGPEFLTYFNYEAQQDKSGLPNDRFSAERPEGSISTLTIQRTEQRDSAMYRCASSAGFGSTEAFFGQGTRLTVV.

This clonotype appeared many times. V gene TRBV7-9 combines with J gene TRBJ2-3; 9 nucleotides match TRBD1. Germline V gives CDR1 SEHNR, CDR2 FQNEAQ (reference sequence). V trimming: 2 bases; J trimming: 1 base; junction bases outside the gene matches: 10. This CDR3 is built from 18 residues. This chain's CDR3 is CASSLQGQGRIGTDTQYF. The CDR3 region has the DNA TGTGCCAGCAGCTTACAGGGACAGGGTAGGATCGGCACAGATACGCAGTATTTT.

This clonotype was recorded many times. This rearrangement joins TRBV20-1 to TRBJ2-7; TRBD2 might be the D (5 bases). The CDR3 sequence is 15 residues long. The V gene lost 1 base and the J gene lost 5 bases, with 18 bases spanning the gap. Germline CDR1 reads DFQATT; CDR2 reads SNEGSKA (reference sequence). The CDR3 is CSARASSSGWDEQYF. The CDR3 DNA reads TGCAGTGCTAGAGCCAGTTCGAGCGGTTGGGACGAGCAGTACTTC.

This clonotype was detected many times. V usage is TRBV7-6 and J usage is TRBJ2-7; D is undetermined. V shed 2 bases and J shed 5 bases, with 13 bases lying between them. CDR1 is SGHVS, CDR2 FNYEAQ, per germline. This CDR3 comprises 14 residues. The CDR3 DNA follows: TGTGCCAGCAGCTTACCTGACATCCCAAACGAGCAGTACTTC. Residues: CASSLPDIPNEQYF.

This clonotype occurred a few times. This sequence joins TRBV3-1 and TRBJ2-7, with D perhaps matching TRBD1 or TRBD2 (5 bases each). V shed 1 base and J shed 4 bases, with 29 bases lying between them. The CDR3 has 20 residues. Germline CDR1 and CDR2: LGHDT and YNNKEL (reference sequence). In nucleotides, the CDR3 is TGTGCCAGCAGCCAAGGAGGGGCAGGCCGAGGTTCTACGTATGGGTACGAGCAGTACTTC. This translates into CASSQGGAGRGSTYGYEQYF.

This clonotype was recorded many times. The chain recombines TRBV4-2 with TRBJ2-2, with 8 positions matching TRBD1. The V segment lost 4 bases and the J segment 4 bases; nucleotides outside the gene matches: 5. CDR3 size: 15 residues. Germline assignment: CDR1 LGHNA and CDR2 YNFKEQ. CDR3 sequence (DNA): TGTGCCAGCAGCCGAGAGACAGGGGTCACCGGGGAGCTGTTTTTT. This gives the protein CASSRETGVTGELFF.

V usage is TRBV6-2 or TRBV6-3 and J usage is TRBJ2-5; 7 bases map to TRBD1. V lost 6 bases and J lost 4; bases outside the gene matches: 11. The CDR3 runs to 15 residues. CDR1 and CDR2 (germline): MNHEY, SVGEGT. The CDR3 DNA sequence: TGTGCCAGCAGCCGGGACAGAGGAGCTGTAGAGACCCAGTACTTC. Its protein is CASSRDRGAVETQYF.

This clonotype was detected many times. The gene calls are TRBV9 and TRBJ2-7; 8 nucleotides line up with TRBD1. CDR1 and CDR2 from the germline V gene are SGDLS and YYNGEE. J gave up 5 bases and V 4 bases, and 11 bases lay outside the gene matches. The CDR3 has 15 amino acids. In nucleotides, the CDR3 is TGTGCCAGCAGCCGCGGACAGGGCTTCTACCACGAGCAGTACTTC. Residues: CASSRGQGFYHEQYF.

The sample holds many counts of this clonotype. The V gene is TRBV29-1, the J gene TRBJ1-1, with a weak D call TRBD1 (6 bases). The V end lost 6 bases, the J end lost 5 bases, and 16 bases lay between the germline ends. The CDR3 spans 13 residues. CDR1 is SQVTM and CDR2 is ANQGSEA in the germline V gene. CDR3 nucleotide sequence: TGCAGCGTCAGAACAGGGTATGGGACTGAAGCTTTCTTT. Translation gives CSVRTGYGTEAFF.

V is TRBV7-2 and J is TRBJ1-5; D is uncertain. Germline V gene sequence: CDR1 SGHTA, CDR2 FQGNSA. There are 15 residues in the CDR3. Trimming stripped 4 bases from V and 7 bases from J, with 17 bases between. CDR3 bases: TGTGCCAGCAGCTCGTCGGCGCACCTGGGGCAGCCCCAGCATTTT. It specifies CASSSSAHLGQPQHF.

Many counts were recorded for this clonotype. The chain uses TRBV6-2 or TRBV6-3 and TRBJ1-2; perhaps TRBD1 as D (6 bases). The CDR3 has 13 residues. V dropped 5 bases and J dropped 3 bases, with 10 bases sitting between them. Per germline, CDR1 MNHEY and CDR2 SVGEGT. CDR3 protein: CASSTDSHYGYTF. In nucleotides, the CDR3 is TGTGCCAGCAGTACGGACAGTCACTATGGCTACACCTTC.

This clonotype has a handful of counts. The rearrangement uses TRBV19 and TRBJ1-2; 9 nucleotides agree with TRBD1. The CDR3 spans 15 residues. Germline lookup yields CDR1 LNHDA and CDR2 SQIVND (reference sequence). After removal of 6 bases from V and 7 bases from J, the junction contained 12 bases not matched to a gene. The CDR3 is CASSFSRTGVRGYTF. For the CDR3, the DNA is TGTGCCAGTAGCTTCAGTCGGACAGGGGTGCGTGGCTACACCTTC.

This clonotype showed up many times. The CDR3 is CASSEGIGIGQPQHF. The CDR3 region has the DNA TGTGCCAGCAGTGAAGGTATAGGGATAGGGCAGCCCCAGCATTTT. The chain recombines TRBV6-1 with TRBJ1-5; D uncertain. V dropped 1 base and J dropped 7 bases, with 14 bases sitting between them. The CDR3 has 15 residues. CDR1 is MNHNS and CDR2 is SASEGT in the germline V gene.

Many counts were recorded for this clonotype. The chain combines TRBV10-3 with TRBJ2-7; no clear D. Trimming cost V 5 bases and J 5 bases, with 10 bases left between them. The germline V gene has CDR1 ENHRY and CDR2 SYGVKD. There are 12 residues in the CDR3. The CDR3 is CAISRKDHEQYF. In nucleotides, the CDR3 is TGTGCCATCAGTCGCAAGGACCACGAGCAGTACTTC.

V usage is TRBV29-1 and J usage is TRBJ2-3; TRBD2 is a possible D gene (6 bases). CDR3 size: 14 residues. V was pared by 6 bases and J by 2 bases, with 15 bases between. Looked up from germline, CDR1 is SQVTM and CDR2 is ANQGSEA. The CDR3 region is CSVTVGGYTDTQYF. In DNA form, the CDR3 reads TGCAGCGTCACGGTTGGGGGGTACACAGATACGCAGTATTTT.

At least ten counts were recorded for this clonotype. The V and J genes are TRBV4-1 and TRBJ1-4, with 9 bases aligning to TRBD1. J gave up 11 bases and V 3 bases, and 10 bases lay outside the gene matches. Germline CDR1 reads MGHRA; CDR2 reads YSYEKL. The CDR3 runs 15 residues. CDR3 amino acids: CASSHEGQGDPKLFF. The CDR3 coding sequence is TGCGCCAGCAGCCATGAGGGACAGGGAGACCCGAAACTGTTTTTT.

This clonotype was observed many times. The CDR3 nucleotides read TGTGCCAGCAGCTTGGCGGACAGGGTTGTCTACGAGCAGTACTTC. Residues: CASSLADRVVYEQYF. The chain has TRBV5-5 and TRBJ2-7, with TRBD1 identical over 8 bases. V gave up 0 bases and J gave up 3 bases; unmatched junction bases: 5. The CDR3 has 15 residues. Germline assignment: CDR1 SGHKS and CDR2 YYEKEE (reference sequence).

This clonotype was detected ten times or more. V is TRBV29-1 and J is TRBJ1-2; D is uncertain. Germline loops: CDR1 SQVTM, CDR2 ANQGSEA. This CDR3 has 12 residues. Trimming left V 6 bases short and J 6 bases short, with 14 bases between. The CDR3 protein is CSVSSSRDGYTF. CDR3 DNA sequence: TGCAGCGTATCCTCAAGTCGGGATGGCTACACCTTC.

The gene calls are TRBV29-1 and TRBJ1-2; perhaps TRBD1 as D (5 bases). This CDR3 is 11 amino acids long. Trimming removed 6 bases at V and 6 bases at J, with 11 bases between. The germline CDR1 and CDR2 sequences are SQVTM and ANQGSEA. The CDR3 DNA follows: TGCAGCGTGAAGGAAGGGGATGGCTACACCTTC. It encodes CSVKEGDGYTF.

This clonotype was found many times. This chain joins TRBV4-3 and TRBJ2-2; no clear D. This CDR3 has 14 amino acids. The V gene's germline CDR1 is LGHNA and CDR2 YSLEER. V shed 2 bases and J shed 1 base, with 5 bases lying between them. CDR3: CASSQWVNTGELFF. CDR3 sequence (DNA): TGCGCCAGCAGCCAATGGGTGAACACCGGGGAGCTGTTTTTT.

This clonotype was detected many times. The CDR3 DNA is TGTGCAGCACATCGGCGGCAGGGCAGTTCCAATGAGCAGTTCTTC. Its protein is CAAHRRQGSSNEQFF. V usage is TRBV5-4 and J usage is TRBJ2-1, with D maybe TRBD1 (5 bases). The CDR3 is 15 amino acids. The germline gives CDR1 SGHNT, CDR2 YYREEE (reference sequence).

This clonotype appeared many times. CDR3 loop: CSVASAGREQYF. In nucleotides, the CDR3 is TGCAGCGTTGCCTCCGCGGGGCGCGAGCAGTACTTC. The chain links TRBV29-1 to TRBJ2-7; tentatively, D is TRBD2 (6 bases). Germline V gene lookup returns CDR1 SQVTM and CDR2 ANQGSEA. This CDR3 comprises 12 residues. Trimming pared 4 bases from V and 6 bases from J, leaving 13 bases between.

This clonotype was seen ten or more times. V gene TRBV4-3 combines with J gene TRBJ1-2; TRBD1 aligns across 8 bases. V lost 4 bases, J lost 4 bases, and 5 bases stayed unmatched. This CDR3 contains 14 residues. Germline V gives CDR1 LGHNA, CDR2 YSLEER. The CDR3: CASSLGQGGYGYTF. Here the CDR3 DNA reads TGCGCCAGCAGCCTCGGACAGGGCGGCTATGGCTACACCTTC.

In this sample, this clonotype turned up many times. The genes are TRBV20-1 and TRBJ1-5; D unclear. This CDR3 is built from 13 residues. Germline V gene data show CDR1 as DFQATT and CDR2 as SNEGSKA (reference sequence). Trimming left V 1 base short and J 5 bases short, with 9 bases between. The CDR3 DNA reads as TGCAGTGCTAGAGCCACGGACTATCAGCCCCAGCATTTT. Its protein is CSARATDYQPQHF.

A few counts support this clonotype. This chain connects TRBV18 to TRBJ2-1; maybe TRBD2 (6 bases). V gave up 3 bases and J gave up 9 bases, with 15 bases separating them. CDR3 length: 14 amino acids. Per the germline V gene, CDR1 is KGHSH and CDR2 is LQKENI. CDR3 amino acids: CASSPETSAGEQFF. DNA for the CDR3: TGTGCCAGCTCACCTGAGACTAGTGCCGGTGAGCAGTTCTTC.

This clonotype was detected many times. The rearrangement joins TRBV27 to TRBJ1-5; 10 bases align to TRBD1. CDR3 length: 17 amino acids. Per germline, CDR1 MNHEY and CDR2 SMNVEV (reference sequence). The V gene end was trimmed by 2 bases and the J gene end by 1 base; junction bases not matched to a gene: 5. The CDR3 loop reads CASSLRWTGGSNQPQHF. The DNA for the CDR3 is TGTGCCAGCAGTTTACGCTGGACAGGGGGAAGCAATCAGCCCCAGCATTTT.

This clonotype was counted at least ten times. The chain carries TRBV27 and TRBJ2-5; TRBD1 is a possible D gene (7 bases). This CDR3 is built from 13 residues. The V and J ends lost 10 bases and 5 bases respectively, with 17 bases between them. Per germline, CDR1 MNHEY and CDR2 SMNVEV (reference sequence). In nucleotides, the CDR3 is TGTGCCACCCACAGGGGAGGAGGTGAGACCCAGTACTTC. It is translated as CATHRGGGETQYF.

This clonotype has ten or more counts. The J gene is TRBJ2-7, the V gene TRBV6-5; TRBD1 is a possible D gene (5 bases). Deletions cut 3 bases from V and 6 bases from J, with 15 bases between. The CDR3 has 14 residues. Per the germline V gene, CDR1 is MNHEY and CDR2 is SVGAGI. The CDR3 region has the DNA TGTGCCAGCAGTTATTCGACGGACACGTCCGAGCAGTACTTC. This codes for CASSYSTDTSEQYF.

This clonotype has only a few counts. This chain uses TRBV3-1 with TRBJ2-7; perhaps TRBD2 as D (6 bases). Germline V gene sequence: CDR1 LGHDT, CDR2 YNNKEL (reference sequence). V was clipped by 5 bases and J by 13 bases, with 21 bases between them. The CDR3 is made up of 13 amino acids. CDR3 DNA sequence: TGTGCCAGCAGCAAAGGACTGGGGCTAGCGATATACTTC. It yields the protein CASSKGLGLAIYF.